This T cell receptor (beta chain) appears in the sequencing data of a study of T-cell reconstitution after alpha-beta-depleted transplantation in children. At least ten counts were recorded for this clonotype. This CDR3 contains 13 residues. V shed 4 bases and J 9 bases; nucleotides not matched to a gene: 4. Germline loops: CDR1 MNHEY, CDR2 SMNVEV (reference sequence). Unique molecular identifiers tagged the TCRbeta library. TCRdb independently ran MiXCR on the PCR reads; one entry per CDR3 protein. The sample consists of 230,000 or so distinct CDR3 sequences, 9.7% of them appearing once. The sequence came from a human donor who donated a stem cell graft to a child with SCID. V is TRBV27 and J is TRBJ1-1; 11 nucleotides match TRBD1. The material sequenced was PBMCs from the stem cell graft donor, taken from the stem cell graft. For the CDR3, the DNA is TGTGCCAGCAGTTCCTGGACAGGGGGCAAAGCTTTCTTT. Its protein is CASSSWTGGKAFF.